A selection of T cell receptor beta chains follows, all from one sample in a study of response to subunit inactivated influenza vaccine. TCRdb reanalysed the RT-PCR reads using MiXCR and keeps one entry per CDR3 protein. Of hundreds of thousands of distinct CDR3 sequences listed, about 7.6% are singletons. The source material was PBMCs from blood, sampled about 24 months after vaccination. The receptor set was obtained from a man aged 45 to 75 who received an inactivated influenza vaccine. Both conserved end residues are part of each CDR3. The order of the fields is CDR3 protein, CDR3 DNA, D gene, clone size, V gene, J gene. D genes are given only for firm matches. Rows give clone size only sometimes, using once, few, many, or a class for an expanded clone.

CASTRPGLAASSYNEQFF,TGTGCCAGCACCAGACCGGGACTAGCGGCCAGCTCCTACAATGAGCAGTTCTTC,TRBD2,.,TRBV7-8,TRBJ2-1
CASRKTGVSYNEQFF,TGTGCCAGCAGGAAGACAGGAGTCTCCTACAATGAGCAGTTCTTC,.,.,TRBV6-4,TRBJ2-1
CASSQEGGAGGLSGNEQFF,TGTGCCAGCAGCCAAGAAGGCGGAGCGGGAGGGCTAAGTGGGAATGAGCAGTTCTTC,TRBD2,.,TRBV4-2,TRBJ2-1
CASSLPGANRNNEQFF,TGTGCCAGCAGCTTGCCGGGAGCCAATAGGAACAATGAGCAGTTCTTC,.,few,TRBV5-8,TRBJ2-1
CASSLGTGLGNTIYF,TGTGCCAGCAGCTTAGGAACAGGGCTCGGAAACACCATATATTTT,.,.,TRBV7-2,TRBJ1-3
CASLTGSDRDNQPQHF,TGTGCCAGCCTCACTGGCTCAGACAGGGACAATCAGCCCCAGCATTTT,TRBD1,few,TRBV7-7,TRBJ1-5
CASKQGDNAEAFF,TGTGCCAGCAAACAGGGGGATAACGCTGAAGCTTTCTTT,TRBD1,few,TRBV3-1,TRBJ1-1
CASSVTPGLAGDADTQYF,TGTGCCAGCAGCGTCACCCCGGGACTAGCGGGAGATGCAGATACGCAGTATTTT,TRBD2,many,TRBV9,TRBJ2-3
CASRARVLRETQYF,TGTGCCAGCAGAGCCCGGGTCCTCCGAGAGACCCAGTACTTC,.,few,TRBV6-2/TRBV6-3,TRBJ2-5
CATSAPDGADTQYF,TGTGCCACCAGTGCCCCGGACGGGGCAGATACGCAGTATTTT,.,few,TRBV24-1,TRBJ2-3
CASSLGAGRDEKLFF,TGTGCCAGCAGCTTGGGTGCAGGAAGGGATGAAAAACTGTTTTTT,.,many,TRBV5-5,TRBJ1-4
CASRTAQGHEQYF,TGTGCCAGCAGAACTGCACAGGGGCACGAGCAGTACTTC,TRBD1,many,TRBV11-2,TRBJ2-7
CSVGLSGRDYEQYF,TGCAGCGTTGGGCTTAGTGGGCGCGACTACGAGCAGTACTTC,.,.,TRBV29-1,TRBJ2-7
CSATQGGMNTEAFF,TGCAGTGCTACACAGGGGGGAATGAACACTGAAGCTTTCTTT,TRBD1,few,TRBV20-1,TRBJ1-1
CSARGGEGSVRYTF,TGCAGTGCTAGGGGAGGGGAAGGTTCAGTTCGCTACACCTTC,.,few,TRBV20-1,TRBJ1-2
CSARTSGIIYEQFF,TGCAGTGCCCGGACTAGCGGGATTATATATGAGCAGTTCTTC,TRBD2,.,TRBV20-1,TRBJ2-1
CASSLSSWRGSPRDF,TGTGCCAGCAGTTTGTCTTCTTGGCGGGGGTCCCCCAGGGACTTC,TRBD2,few,TRBV6-5,TRBJ2-5
CATSRVMGYEGYNEQFF,TGTGCCACCAGCAGAGTTATGGGCTACGAGGGGTACAATGAGCAGTTCTTC,.,few,TRBV15,TRBJ2-1
CASSRQQYTEAFF,TGCGCCAGCAGCAGACAGCAATACACTGAAGCTTTCTTT,.,few,TRBV5-1,TRBJ1-1
CASSRTGTFESNSPLHF,TGTGCCAGCAGCCGAACCGGGACCTTTGAATCAAACTCACCCCTCCACTTT,.,few,TRBV3-1,TRBJ1-6
CASSHTGNTGELFF,TGTGCCAGCAGCCATACAGGAAACACCGGGGAGCTGTTTTTT,.,few,TRBV4-2,TRBJ2-2
CAIKPGLAGVAVTGELFF,TGTGCCATCAAGCCGGGACTAGCGGGAGTGGCGGTCACCGGGGAGCTGTTTTTT,TRBD2,.,TRBV10-3,TRBJ2-2
CASSDRGVNTEAFF,TGTGCCAGCAGCGACAGGGGCGTGAACACTGAAGCTTTCTTT,TRBD1,many,TRBV12-3/TRBV12-4,TRBJ1-1
CASSSPNLDRDAFF,TGTGCCAGCAGTTCCCCTAACCTCGACAGGGACGCTTTCTTT,TRBD1,.,TRBV6-2/TRBV6-3,TRBJ1-1